Listed here are 19 T cell receptor beta chains from one sample, sequenced in a study of early T cells in non-severe SARS-CoV-2 infection. One entry per CDR3 protein, called by TCRdb with MiXCR from the 5' RACE reads. The sample shows around 76,000 distinct CDR3 sequences, more than 12% of them seen only once. Sequenced here: whole blood, sampled at baseline. The receptors come from an adult who was a healthcare worker with PCR-confirmed SARS-CoV-2 infection or an uninfected control (not recorded which).

J is TRBJ1-2 and V is TRBV12-3 or TRBV12-4; 8 nucleotides align to TRBD1. V shed 6 bases, J shed 4 bases, and the junction held 19 bases outside the gene matches. This CDR3 is 18 amino acids long. CDR3 loop: CASSPTPTGALRSYGYTF. The CDR3 region has the DNA TGTGCCAGCAGCCCGACCCCGACAGGGGCTTTAAGAAGCTATGGCTACACCTTC.

The genes are TRBV18 and TRBJ2-3; 10 bases are a match to TRBD2. The CDR3 runs to 16 residues. Per the germline V gene, CDR1 is KGHSH and CDR2 is LQKENI. J gave up 2 bases and V 0 bases, and 2 bases lay outside the gene matches. Here the CDR3 DNA reads TGTGCCAGCTCACCACCTACTAGCGGGAACACAGATACGCAGTATTTT. The encoded protein is CASSPPTSGNTDTQYF.

The chain combines TRBV18 with TRBJ2-1; tentatively, D is TRBD2 (6 bases). Germline CDR1 reads KGHSH; CDR2 reads LQKENI. V was pared by 3 bases and J by 5 bases, with 11 bases between. The CDR3 is 14 amino acids. The CDR3 loop is CASSPGTSHNEQFF. The DNA of the CDR3 is TGTGCCAGCTCACCGGGGACTTCTCACAATGAGCAGTTCTTC.

The chain is built from TRBV12-3 or TRBV12-4 and TRBJ2-2, with 9 bases identical to TRBD2. V was clipped by 2 bases and J by 7 bases; unmatched bases: 5. The CDR3 runs 15 residues. Here the CDR3 reads CASSLTRLAVGELFF. The CDR3 bases are TGTGCCAGCAGTTTAACCAGACTAGCGGTCGGGGAGCTGTTTTTT.

This sequence joins TRBV6-5 and TRBJ2-1; 9 bases fit TRBD1. CDR1 and CDR2 (germline): MNHEY, SVGAGI. The CDR3 is 15 residues long. Trimming removed 0 bases from V and 9 bases from J; junction bases left unmatched: 6. CDR3 DNA sequence: TGTGCCAGCAGTTACTCGGGACAGGGTTACGGTGAGCAGTTCTTC. It translates to CASSYSGQGYGEQFF.

The rearrangement uses TRBV5-5 and TRBJ1-5; 7 positions agree with TRBD1. J lost 8 bases, V lost 3 bases, and 11 bases had no gene match. Per the germline V gene, CDR1 is SGHKS and CDR2 is YYEKEE (reference sequence). The CDR3 consists of 15 residues. CDR3 region: CASSSDSLRGEPQHF. CDR3 bases: TGTGCCAGCAGCTCGGACTCCCTCAGGGGGGAGCCCCAGCATTTT.

This clonotype was observed a few times. The V call is TRBV19, the J call TRBJ1-5; 7 nucleotides align to TRBD1. The germline gives CDR1 LNHDA, CDR2 SQIVND (reference sequence). CDR3 size: 14 residues. The junction had 6 bases not matched to a gene; V was cut back by 3 bases and J by 7 bases. CDR3 loop: CASSIPPTGQPQHF. The CDR3 nucleotides are TGTGCCAGTAGTATTCCCCCGACAGGGCAGCCCCAGCATTTT. The full variable domain, in which reference TRBV19 and TRBJ1-5 provide the parts outside the CDR3, is DGGITQSPKYLFRKEGQNVTLSCEQNLNHDAMYWYRQDPGQGLRLIYYSQIVNDFQKGDIAEGYSVSREKKESFPLTVTSAQKNPTAFYLCASSIPPTGQPQHFGDGTRLSIL.

This chain links TRBV3-1 with TRBJ2-7, with D possibly matching TRBD2 (6 bases). The CDR3 has 14 residues. Germline V CDR1 and CDR2: LGHDT, YNNKEL (reference sequence). V was pared by 3 bases and J by 3 bases, with 12 bases between. Here the CDR3 reads CASSHLGGVYEQYF. The CDR3 DNA follows: TGTGCCAGCAGCCACCTGGGAGGAGTCTACGAGCAGTACTTC.

The gene calls are TRBV3-1 and TRBJ2-2; 9 nucleotides agree with TRBD2. Germline V gives CDR1 LGHDT, CDR2 YNNKEL (reference sequence). The length of the CDR3 is 16 residues. J gave up 5 bases and V 3 bases, and 7 bases lay outside the gene matches. CDR3 region: CASSQLSGSGTGELFF. In DNA, the CDR3 is TGTGCCAGCAGCCAGCTTAGCGGGAGCGGGACCGGGGAGCTGTTTTTT.

This clonotype turned up a few times. This sequence joins TRBV4-1 and TRBJ2-7; the match to TRBD2 covers 14 bases. The CDR3 loop spans 15 amino acids. V trimming: 6 bases; J trimming: 4 bases; junction bases outside the gene matches: 5. Germline CDR1 reads MGHRA; CDR2 reads YSYEKL. Here the CDR3 reads CASRTSGRARYEQYF. Here the CDR3 DNA reads TGCGCCAGCAGGACTAGCGGGAGGGCCCGGTACGAGCAGTACTTC.

This clonotype was picked up many times. V usage is TRBV18 and J usage is TRBJ2-7, with D possibly matching TRBD2 (6 bases). V lost 3 bases, J lost 4 bases, and 16 bases lay in between. The CDR3 totals 15 residues. Germline assignment: CDR1 KGHSH and CDR2 LQKENI. The CDR3 sequence: CASSPSGGSGYEQYF. CDR3 sequence (DNA): TGTGCCAGCTCACCCTCCGGAGGGAGTGGGTACGAGCAGTACTTC.

This clonotype was found a few times. The chain couples TRBV28 to TRBJ1-4; no clear D gene. V gave up 4 bases and J gave up 0 bases, with 12 bases separating them. Germline V gene lookup returns CDR1 MDHEN and CDR2 SYDVKM. CDR3 size: 16 residues. The CDR3 bases are TGTGCCAGCAGTTCCCCCCGGGCCTCAACTAATGAAAAACTGTTTTTT. Amino acids: CASSSPRASTNEKLFF.

This clonotype has only a few counts. The chain uses TRBV3-1 and TRBJ1-1; D is perhaps TRBD1 (5 bases). V lost 3 bases to trimming and J lost 5 bases, with 13 bases between them. The CDR3 spans 14 residues. From germline, CDR1 is LGHDT and CDR2 YNNKEL (reference sequence). CDR3 bases: TGTGCCAGCAGCCAGGTACATGGGGGGACTGAAGCTTTCTTT. It yields the protein CASSQVHGGTEAFF.

This clonotype has a count of ten or more. This chain joins TRBV2 and TRBJ2-1, with TRBD2 as a possible D gene (6 bases). Germline lookup yields CDR1 SNHLY and CDR2 FYNNEI. Trimming left V 6 bases short and J 5 bases short, with 11 bases between. The CDR3 is 13 amino acids. The DNA for the CDR3 is TGTGCCAGCAGGCGGGACTTAGACAATGAGCAGTTCTTC. Translated: CASRRDLDNEQFF.

The chain combines TRBV18 with TRBJ1-6; unclear D gene. The germline V gene has CDR1 KGHSH and CDR2 LQKENI. With 1 base removed from V and 3 bases from J, the gap between germline ends came to 7 bases. The CDR3 is 15 amino acids. Here the CDR3 reads CASSPRRGYNSPLHF. Here the CDR3 DNA reads TGTGCCAGCTCACCACGCCGCGGCTATAATTCACCCCTCCACTTT.

The chain links TRBV11-3 to TRBJ2-1, with a tentative D call TRBD1 (5 bases). From germline, CDR1 is SGHNT and CDR2 YENEEA. This CDR3 spans 13 amino acids. V was pared by 4 bases and J by 5 bases, with 9 bases between. CDR3 loop: CASSSQTDNEQFF. CDR3 in DNA: TGTGCCAGCAGCTCCCAGACAGACAATGAGCAGTTCTTC.

This clonotype was recorded a few times. The CDR3 DNA reads TGCAGTGCTAGAAACTCCCTCGGGGGTTATGAGCAGTTCTTC. As protein: CSARNSLGGYEQFF. This chain links TRBV20-1 with TRBJ2-1, with TRBD2 as a possible D gene (6 bases). V was cut by 2 bases and J by 8 bases, with 16 bases left in between. The CDR3 spans 14 residues. Germline V lookup: CDR1 DFQATT, CDR2 SNEGSKA (reference sequence).

The table lists this clonotype with a few counts. The chain has TRBV10-1 and TRBJ2-7; 12 nucleotides line up with TRBD2. CDR1 and CDR2 (germline): WNHNN, SYGVQD (reference sequence). The CDR3 extends over 17 amino acids. J gave up 5 bases and V 5 bases, and 13 bases lay outside the gene matches. Here the CDR3 reads CASSPAGASGRANEQYF. The CDR3 region has the DNA TGCGCCAGCAGTCCAGCGGGGGCTAGCGGGAGGGCTAACGAGCAGTACTTC.

The chain joins TRBV7-2 to TRBJ2-3; tentatively, D is TRBD2 (6 bases). The CDR3 spans 17 residues. V was shortened by 0 bases and J by 1 base, with 14 bases between the two germline ends. CDR1 and CDR2 (germline): SGHTA, FQGNSA. Here the CDR3 reads CASSLAGQRARTDTQYF. DNA of the CDR3: TGTGCCAGCAGCTTAGCGGGGCAGCGGGCTCGCACAGATACGCAGTATTTT.